What follows is one T cell receptor beta chain and its context. The sample originates from a study of CD8+CD57+ T cells in acquired aplastic anemia. Study overall: DNA recovered from sorted CD4+ and CD8+ cells had a mean of roughly 3 ug. Healthy-donor CD4+ cells averaged roughly 10.8 million reads.

Both TCR beta VDJ combination and CDR3 sequence profiling were carried out. Genomic DNA was the template for this profiling. From the reads, TCRdb called clonotypes with MiXCR, one entry per CDR3 protein. The table lists 86,000 or so distinct CDR3 sequences, approximately 46% of them singletons. Germline V gives CDR1 PRHDT, CDR2 FYEKMQ (reference sequence). V lost 5 bases and J lost 1, with 8 bases in between. CDR3 length: 13 residues. The sequence derives from a human donor in good health, serving as a control. The V gene is TRBV13, the J gene TRBJ1-1; D call uncertain. The sequenced sample consisted of sorted CD4+, CD8+, or CD8+CD57+ T cells (not recorded which) from PBMCs. The CDR3 here is CASSPTANTEAFF. The CDR3, as DNA: TGTGCCAGCAGCCCAACTGCGAACACTGAAGCTTTCTTT.